This is a list of T cell receptor beta chains from one sample in a study of OX40 agonist ivuxolimab in advanced cancers. Profiled with immunoSEQ multiplex PCR; TCRdb holds only in-frame clones, not every one. Of roughly 34,000 clones in the sample, approximately 89% were seen once. The input for sequencing was CD4+ or CD8+ T cells sorted from blood, taken in a trial of the OX40 agonist ivuxolimab. The receptors were gathered from an adult with an advanced solid tumor such as melanoma, head and neck, liver or kidney cancer. Both conserved end residues are part of each CDR3. The D gene is left open where the match is weak. Clone size appears in some rows only: once, few, many, or a class for an expanded clone.

>TRBJ2-2|TRBV6-5|NA|once
CASRGIGGTGELFF
TGTGCCAGCAGGGGAATCGGGGGAACCGGGGAGCTGTTTTTT
>TRBJ2-7|TRBV10-3|TRBD2|NA
CAISEQREGTRDF
TGTGCCATCAGTGAACAGCGGGAGGGTACCAGGGACTTC
>TRBJ1-2|TRBV2|TRBD1|NA
CASSGQGKTIYGYTF
TGTGCCAGCAGCGGACAGGGAAAGACTATCTATGGCTACACCTTC
>TRBJ2-7|TRBV28|TRBD1|NA
CASSLAGRGYEQYF
TGTGCCAGCAGTTTGGCGGGCAGGGGGTACGAGCAGTACTTC
>TRBJ1-1|TRBV5-1|TRBD1|once
CASSLGDRGNTEAFF
TGCGCCAGCAGCTTGGGGGACAGGGGCAACACTGAAGCTTTCTTT
>TRBJ1-2|TRBV19|TRBD1|NA
CASSTGQGESVYGYTF
TGTGCCAGTAGTACGGGACAGGGAGAGTCTGTCTATGGCTACACCTTC
>TRBJ1-4|TRBV6-4|NA|once
CATPKGQEKLFF
TGTGCCACGCCGAAGGGACAAGAAAAACTGTTTTTT
>TRBJ2-3|TRBV7-9|NA|once
CASRAATPGYTQYF
TGTGCCAGCCGGGCCGCGACGCCGGGCTATACGCAGTATTTT
>TRBJ2-5|TRBV2|NA|NA
CASSVAETQYF
TGTGCCAGCAGTGTGGCAGAGACCCAGTACTTC
>TRBJ2-7|TRBV21-1|NA|NA
CASSKALRRQGVSYEQYF
TGTGCCAGCAGCAAAGCGCTTAGGAGACAGGGGGTTTCCTACGAGCAGTACTTC
>TRBJ2-7|TRBV27|TRBD1|NA
CASRIPGQAYEQYF
TGTGCCAGCAGGATCCCGGGACAGGCCTACGAGCAGTACTTC
>TRBJ2-7|TRBV10-2|NA|NA
CASKGSGSYEQYF
TGCGCCAGCAAGGGTTCGGGGTCCTACGAGCAGTACTTC
>TRBJ2-7|TRBV9|NA|NA
CASSVGAGKNYEQYF
TGTGCCAGCAGCGTAGGAGCAGGGAAAAACTACGAGCAGTACTTC
>TRBJ2-6|TRBV9|NA|NA
CASSPYLSGANVLTF
TGTGCCAGCAGCCCCTATCTCTCTGGGGCCAACGTCCTGACTTTC
>TRBJ2-6|TRBV10-2|NA|NA
CASSRGALSGANVLTF
TGCGCCAGCAGTAGGGGGGCCCTCTCTGGGGCCAACGTCCTGACTTTC
>TRBJ2-5|TRBV12-2|NA|NA
CASRLPGASGGACTETQYF
TGTGCAAGTCGCCTACCAGGTGCTAGCGGGGGGGCGTGTACGGAGACCCAGTACTTC
>TRBJ1-2|TRBV9|TRBD1|NA
CASSAGTGDHYGYTF
TGTGCCAGCAGCGCGGGGACAGGGGATCACTATGGCTACACCTTC
>TRBJ1-1|TRBV11-3|NA|NA
CASSFFRATEAFF
TGTGCCAGCAGTTTTTTTAGGGCTACTGAAGCTTTCTTT
>TRBJ1-6|TRBV7-2|TRBD1|NA
CASSLQGGFGSPLHF
TGTGCCAGCAGCTTACAAGGGGGCTTTGGATCACCCCTCCACTTT
>TRBJ1-2|TRBV6-5|NA|NA
CASSYRGEHGYTF
TGTGCCAGCAGTTACAGGGGGGAACATGGCTACACCTTC
>TRBJ2-2|TRBV4-2|NA|NA
CASSQGPIGELFF
TGTGCCAGCAGCCAAGGGCCGATCGGGGAGCTGTTTTTT
>TRBJ1-4|TRBV6-1|NA|NA
CASTALATNEKLFF
TGTGCCAGCACAGCCCTTGCAACTAATGAAAAACTGTTTTTT
>TRBJ1-1|TRBV5-1|NA|NA
CASSLGLPGEAFF
TGCGCCAGCAGCTTAGGCTTGCCCGGGGAAGCTTTCTTT